This T cell receptor (beta chain) was recovered during a study of T cells expressing NK-cell markers. The wider study: Cells sorted as CD3+CD56+NKG2C+, CD3+CD56+NKG2C- and CD3+CD56-NKG2C+ T cells supplied the TCR beta repertoires. The study sequenced eight donors, seven HCMV-seropositive and one seronegative. Regarding the study as a whole: These same clonotypes (in several donors) also led the CD3+CD56-NKG2C+ fraction.

A note on this clonotype: No antigen is known for it.

After re-calling the 5' RACE reads, TCRdb lists one entry per CDR3 protein, DNA absent. The listing contains approximately 460,000 distinct CDR3 sequences. CDR1 DFQATT and CDR2 SNEGSKA come from the germline V gene (reference sequence). This CDR3 has 13 residues. The material sequenced was blood T cells: a sorted CD56 or NKG2C T cell subset, CD4+ or CD8+ T cells, or bulk PBMC T cells (not recorded which). This chain joins TRBV20-1 and TRBJ2-3; TCRdb's D call of TRBD1 is untestable without DNA. The receptor's source is a woman aged 18-70 years in good health. The CDR3: CRMGQGSTDTQYF.